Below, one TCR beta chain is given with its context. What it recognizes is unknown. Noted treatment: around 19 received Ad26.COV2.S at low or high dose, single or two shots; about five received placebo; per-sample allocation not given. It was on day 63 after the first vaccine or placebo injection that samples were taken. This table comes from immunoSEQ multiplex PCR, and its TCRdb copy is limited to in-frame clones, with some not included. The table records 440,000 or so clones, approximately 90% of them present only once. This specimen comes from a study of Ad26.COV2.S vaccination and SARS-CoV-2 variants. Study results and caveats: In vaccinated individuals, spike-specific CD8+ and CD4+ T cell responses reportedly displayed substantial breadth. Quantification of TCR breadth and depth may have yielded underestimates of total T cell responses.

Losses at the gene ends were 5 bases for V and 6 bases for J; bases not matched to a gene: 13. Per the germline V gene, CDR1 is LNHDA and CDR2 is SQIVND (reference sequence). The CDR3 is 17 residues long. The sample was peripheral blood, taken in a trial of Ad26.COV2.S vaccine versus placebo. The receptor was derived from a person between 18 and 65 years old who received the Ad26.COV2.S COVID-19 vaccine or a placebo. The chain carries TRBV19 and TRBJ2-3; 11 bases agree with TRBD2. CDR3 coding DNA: TGTGCCAGTAGTTCCTCAATAGCGGGGGGGTTTTCTGATACGCAGTATTTT. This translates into CASSSSIAGGFSDTQYF.